This T cell receptor (beta chain) was observed in a study of response to subunit inactivated influenza vaccine (dated by TCRdb to the late 2010s). Concerning the study at large: To follow how T cells responded to a trivalent subunit inactivated influenza vaccine, the researchers relied on deep quantitative profiling of the T cell receptor repertoire.

Summary of the overall study and its limitations: It was suggested by the authors that each seasonal influenza vaccination may recruit only a limited number of new T cells.

In the germline V gene, CDR1 corresponds to SGHAT and CDR2 to FQNNGV. The CDR3 covers 16 residues, taking in both the cysteine and the phenylalanine. The sequence is cut down to CDR3 DNA, 48 bases in frame from base 1. At the junction V is shortened by 5 bases and J by 3 bases, with 19 bases in between. This clonotype was observed at least ten times. Its antigen is still unknown. No much larger clone is present one base from it, and per-base qualities are unavailable. Library construction relied on RT-PCR. Instrument used: Illumina HiSeq 2500. TCRdb reanalyzed the raw reads on its own, using fastp at Q25 for trimming and MiXCR for clone calling, and kept in-frame beta chains. Merged by CDR3 protein, the rows form single entries marked with the most common genes and DNA. Here the sample has roughly 700,000 distinct CDR3 sequences; approximately 14% occur a single time. The top ten clones comprise 6.5% to 8.5% of the sample.

Rearrangement joined TRBV11-2 to TRBJ1-1; the D gene is perhaps TRBD1, from 5 matching bases. The material sequenced was PBMCs from blood, taken around 15 days before vaccination. This TCR derives from a man between 45 and 60 years old who received an inactivated influenza vaccine. Donor details come from another sample of the same person, matched by shared clones. This receptor has the CDR3 CASSPQWGLEDTEAFF. The nucleotides are TGTGCCAGCAGCCCACAGTGGGGCCTGGAGGACACTGAAGCTTTCTTT.